The 30 T cell receptor beta chains below all came from one sample that was sequenced in a study of post-analysis software for immune sequencing data. Their recognized antigens are unknown. Study outcomes and limitations: When patients were compared with controls, about five TRBV segments were more frequent, TRBV5-6, TRBV5-1 and TRBV20-1 among them.

Unique molecular identifiers tagged the TCR beta cDNA libraries. TCRdb processed the PCR reads anew with MiXCR; each CDR3 protein has one entry. The sample lists more than 350,000 distinct CDR3 sequences; 39% were seen once. Sequenced material: blood. The receptor source for this set is a girl aged 2-9 years with multiple sclerosis.

J is TRBJ2-5 and V is TRBV28; possibly TRBD2 for D (6 bases). Deletions cut 6 bases from V and 5 bases from J, with 10 bases between. The CDR3 sequence is 12 residues long. CDR1 MDHEN and CDR2 SYDVKM come from the germline V gene. The CDR3 DNA is TGTGCCAGCAGGACTAGGCTGGAGACCCAGTACTTC. It is translated as CASRTRLETQYF.

In the case of this clonotype: At one end, the junction sequence differs from germline, possibly due to a read error. V and J are TRBV7-7 and TRBJ2-5; D unclear. CDR3 length: 16 amino acids. Germline V gene lookup returns CDR1 SSHAT and CDR2 FNYEAQ (reference sequence). The CDR3 DNA reads as TGTGCTAGCAGCTCAAACGCCGTTGGAGCCGGAGAGACCCAGTACTTC. Its translation: CASSSNAVGAGETQYF.

A note on this clonotype: An end of the junction does not agree with germline; a read error may underlie this. The chain links TRBV12-3 or TRBV12-4 to TRBJ2-3, with D possibly matching TRBD1 (5 bases). CDR3 length equals 11 residues. CDR3 sequence reads: CTSRVTDTQYF. The DNA of the CDR3 is TGTACCAGCAGGGTTACAGATACGCAGTATTTT.

The V and J genes are TRBV3-1 and TRBJ2-1; 9 bases line up with TRBD1. The germline V gene has CDR1 LGHDT and CDR2 YNNKEL (reference sequence). Trimming cost V 3 bases and J 3 bases; bases outside gene matches: 3. The CDR3 contains 15 residues. The CDR3 DNA reads TGTGCCAGCAGCCATACAGGGGGCGGCTACAATGAGCAGTTCTTC. Translating gives CASSHTGGGYNEQFF.

This chain uses TRBV7-9 with TRBJ2-1; D might be TRBD1 (6 bases). V dropped 3 bases and J dropped 3 bases, with 12 bases sitting between them. This CDR3 is 15 amino acids long. CDR1 is SEHNR, CDR2 FQNEAQ, per germline (reference sequence). The CDR3 DNA sequence: TGTGCCAGCAGCTTGGCCGGACAGCTCTACAATGAGCAGTTCTTC. As protein: CASSLAGQLYNEQFF. Looking up the rest from reference TRBV7-9 and TRBJ2-1 gives the full variable domain: DTGVSQNPRHKITKRGQNVTFRCDPISEHNRLYWYRQTLGQGPEFLTYFQNEAQLEKSRLLSDRFSAERPKGSFSTLEIQRTEQGDSAMYLCASSLAGQLYNEQFFGPGTRLTVL.

This clonotype was detected only once. The chain carries TRBV7-9 and TRBJ2-3; 13 nucleotides agree with TRBD2. This CDR3 is 17 amino acids long. Looked up from germline, CDR1 is SEHNR and CDR2 is FQNEAQ (reference sequence). V gave up 5 bases and J gave up 4 bases; unmatched junction bases: 9. The CDR3 loop is CASSRGLAGSGADTQYF. CDR3 sequence (DNA): TGTGCCAGCAGCCGGGGACTAGCGGGATCCGGCGCAGATACGCAGTATTTT.

This rearrangement joins TRBV20-1 to TRBJ2-7, with 7 nucleotides matching TRBD1. This CDR3 region has 14 residues. Germline-derived CDR1 and CDR2 are DFQATT and SNEGSKA (reference sequence). The V and J ends lost 4 bases and 3 bases, in that order; junction bases with no gene match: 9. The CDR3 protein is CSATLGQAYYEQYF. As DNA, the CDR3 is TGCAGTGCTACACTAGGACAGGCGTACTACGAGCAGTACTTC.

This clonotype has more than one count but fewer than ten. The rearrangement links TRBV15 to TRBJ2-7, with D perhaps given as TRBD1 or TRBD2 (5 bases each). Germline assignment: CDR1 LNHNV and CDR2 YYDKDF (reference sequence). This CDR3 spans 16 amino acids. Trimming removed 3 bases at V and 2 bases at J, with 17 bases between. The DNA of the CDR3 is TGTGCCACCAGCAGGGGCGGTGGGACCTCAACCTACGAGCAGTACTTC. Its protein product is CATSRGGGTSTYEQYF.

This clonotype has at least ten counts. V gene TRBV9 combines with J gene TRBJ2-5; 7 bases match TRBD2. V lost 5 bases and J lost 1; bases outside the gene matches: 5. Per germline, CDR1 SGDLS and CDR2 YYNGEE. There are 14 residues in the CDR3. CDR3 region: CASSVGGSQETQYF. In DNA form, the CDR3 reads TGTGCCAGCAGTGTGGGGGGGTCCCAAGAGACCCAGTACTTC. Full variable domain (outside the CDR3, taken from reference TRBV9 and TRBJ2-5): DSGVTQTPKHLITATGQRVTLRCSPRSGDLSVYWYQQSLDQGLQFLIQYYNGEERAKGNILERFSAQQFPDLHSELNLSSLELGDSALYFCASSVGGSQETQYFGPGTRLLVL.

There are a few counts of this clonotype. This chain joins TRBV5-1 and TRBJ2-7; TRBD2 might be the D (6 bases). The CDR3 contains 16 residues. Trimming shortened V by 1 base and J by 5 bases, and 19 bases separated the two germline ends. The germline V gene encodes CDR1 SGHRS and CDR2 YFSETQ. DNA for the CDR3: TGCGCCAGCAGCTTGATTGGGCGAGGCGGGGCCAACGAGCAGTACTTC. The encoded protein is CASSLIGRGGANEQYF.

This clonotype was counted only a few times. The rearrangement links TRBV7-3 to TRBJ2-5, with 7 bases fitting TRBD1. Per the germline V gene, CDR1 is SGHTA and CDR2 is FQGTGA. V was clipped by 0 bases and J by 6 bases; unmatched bases: 1. This CDR3 is 13 amino acids long. The CDR3 region has the DNA TGTGCCAGCAGCTTAACACAGGGGAAGACCCAGTACTTC. This sequence encodes CASSLTQGKTQYF. Complete variable domain (other parts from reference TRBV7-3 and TRBJ2-5): GAGVSQTPSNKVTEKGKYVELRCDPISGHTALYWYRQSLGQGPEFLIYFQGTGAADDSGLPNDRFFAVRPEGSVSTLKIQRTERGDSAVYLCASSLTQGKTQYFGPGTRLLVL.

This clonotype has ten or more counts. This chain joins TRBV10-3 and TRBJ2-5; D remains unclear. CDR3 length equals 12 residues. The V gene's germline CDR1 is ENHRY and CDR2 SYGVKD. V lost 10 bases and J 0 bases, leaving 9 bases between the germline ends. DNA for the CDR3: TGTGCCAGTTCAGCGTACCAAGAGACCCAGTACTTC. Protein: CASSAYQETQYF.

The V and J genes are TRBV5-5 and TRBJ2-1; 10 bases are shared with TRBD2. This CDR3 contains 14 residues. With V trimmed by 1 base and J by 9 bases, 4 bases remained unmatched. Germline V gene lookup returns CDR1 SGHKS and CDR2 YYEKEE (reference sequence). The CDR3, as DNA: TGTGCCAGCAGCTTGAGTCTAGCGGGAGTTGAGCAGTTCTTC. Its protein product is CASSLSLAGVEQFF.

The V gene is TRBV28, the J gene TRBJ2-5; either TRBD1 or TRBD2 may supply D (5 bases each). The CDR3 consists of 16 residues. Germline V gene lookup returns CDR1 MDHEN and CDR2 SYDVKM. V dropped 2 bases and J dropped 3 bases, with 16 bases sitting between them. CDR3 DNA: TGTGCCAGCAGTTTAGAAACCTTTCAGGGAGAAGAGACCCAGTACTTC. This encodes CASSLETFQGEETQYF. The full variable domain, with the rest looked up from reference TRBV28 and TRBJ2-5, is DVKVTQSSRYLVKRTGEKVFLECVQDMDHENMFWYRQDPGLGLRLIYFSYDVKMKEKGDIPEGYSVSREKKERFSLILESASTNQTSMYLCASSLETFQGEETQYFGPGTRLLVL.

The V gene is TRBV6-4, the J gene TRBJ2-6, with D possibly being TRBD1 (5 bases). Trimming cost V 6 bases and J 0 bases, with 15 bases left between them. CDR1 is MRHNA, CDR2 SNTAGT, per germline. This CDR3 is built from 17 residues. CDR3 in DNA: TGTGCCAGCAGCAAGGGCAAAGACAGCTCTGGGGCCAACGTCCTGACTTTC. Translation gives CASSKGKDSSGANVLTF.

This clonotype was seen a handful of times. The chain carries TRBV20-1 and TRBJ2-5, with D perhaps TRBD2 (7 bases). The CDR3 has 17 amino acids. Trimming took off 2 bases at V and 7 bases at J, with 26 bases between the two ends. Germline assignment: CDR1 DFQATT and CDR2 SNEGSKA (reference sequence). As DNA, the CDR3 is TGCAGTGCTAGAAGGAGAGGGGGGGCGTTAACGGTCAGGACCCAGTACTTC. This codes for CSARRRGGALTVRTQYF.

The chain links TRBV2 to TRBJ1-2; 10 bases match TRBD1. The CDR3 has 20 residues. Germline CDR1 reads SNHLY; CDR2 reads FYNNEI. The V gene end was trimmed by 6 bases and the J gene end by 6 bases; junction bases not matched to a gene: 25. The CDR3 DNA reads TGTGCCAGCAGGCTTTCCGCCTTATGGGACAGGGGCGCGGAAGTGCATGGCTACACCTTC. As protein: CASRLSALWDRGAEVHGYTF.

The rearrangement links TRBV7-8 to TRBJ1-2; 7 bases fit TRBD1. The CDR3 loop spans 14 amino acids. V trimming: 5 bases; J trimming: 8 bases; junction bases outside the gene matches: 11. Germline V gene sequence: CDR1 SGHVS, CDR2 FQNEAQ. The DNA of the CDR3 is TGTGCCAGCAGCCTAAACAGGGGAAGAAGGGGCTACACCTTC. Translation: CASSLNRGRRGYTF. Looking up the rest from reference TRBV7-8 and TRBJ1-2 gives the full variable domain: GAGVSQSPRYKVAKRGQDVALRCDPISGHVSLFWYQQALGQGPEFLTYFQNEAQLDKSGLPSDRFFAERPEGSVSTLKIQRTQQEDSAVYLCASSLNRGRRGYTFGSGTRLTVV.

The genes are TRBV3-1 and TRBJ2-3, with D perhaps assigned TRBD1 or TRBD2 (5 bases each). The CDR3 totals 14 residues. Germline CDR1 LGHDT, CDR2 YNNKEL (reference sequence). Trimming removed 2 bases at V and 6 bases at J, with 12 bases between. In nucleotides, the CDR3 is TGTGCCAGCAGCCAACTAGGGACGTCGGATACGCAGTATTTT. Amino acids: CASSQLGTSDTQYF.

In regard to this clonotype: The CDR3 ends on some other residue instead of the conserved phenylalanine or tryptophan, so this is likely a read error. This chain connects TRBV20-1 to TRBJ2-7; tentatively, D is TRBD2 (6 bases). The length of the CDR3 is 13 residues. Germline loops: CDR1 DFQATT, CDR2 SNEGSKA (reference sequence). V gave up 5 bases and J gave up 0 bases, with 11 bases separating them. In nucleotides, the CDR3 is TGCAGTGCTCATCGGGAGAGCTCCTACGAGCAGTACATC. Protein: CSAHRESSYEQYI.

The chain employs TRBV12-3 or TRBV12-4 and TRBJ2-1; 10 bases match TRBD1. CDR3 length: 13 amino acids. V lost 1 base, J lost 13 bases, and 4 bases stayed unmatched. The CDR3 DNA sequence: TGTGCCAGCAGTTTAGGTGGGACAGGGGTTCAGTTCTTC. Protein sequence: CASSLGGTGVQFF.

J is TRBJ2-7 and V is TRBV6-1; 11 bases map to TRBD1. Germline CDR1 MNHNS, CDR2 SASEGT. The V and J ends lost 4 bases and 2 bases, in that order; junction bases with no gene match: 7. The length of the CDR3 is 16 residues. The DNA for the CDR3 is TGTGCCAGCAGTGCCTCCGGGACAGGGGGTACCTACGAGCAGTACTTC. Translated, it gives CASSASGTGGTYEQYF.

CDR3 DNA sequence: TGTGCCAGCAGCCCTATCCGACAGGGGAATTCACCCCTCCACTTT. Protein: CASSPIRQGNSPLHF. This chain uses TRBV28 with TRBJ1-6; 8 positions agree with TRBD1. Germline CDR1 MDHEN, CDR2 SYDVKM. The CDR3 length is 15 residues. Unmatched junction bases numbered 8, after V lost 6 bases and J lost 7 bases.

The chain is built from TRBV15 and TRBJ2-1, with 10 bases matching TRBD2. Germline V CDR1 and CDR2: LNHNV, YYDKDF (reference sequence). V trimming: 3 bases; J trimming: 8 bases; junction bases outside the gene matches: 7. The CDR3 is made up of 15 amino acids. In nucleotides, the CDR3 is TGTGCCACCAGCAGTGACAGCGGGGGGGCCTATGAGCAGTTCTTC. Residues: CATSSDSGGAYEQFF. The full variable domain, rest sourced from reference TRBV15 and TRBJ2-1, is DAMVIQNPRYQVTQFGKPVTLSCSQTLNHNVMYWYQQKSSQAPKLLFHYYDKDFNNEADTPDNFQSRRPNTSFCFLDIRSPGLGDTAMYLCATSSDSGGAYEQFFGPGTRLTVL.

The genes are TRBV27 and TRBJ2-5; 7 bases agree with TRBD2. Germline assignment: CDR1 MNHEY and CDR2 SMNVEV (reference sequence). CDR3 length equals 15 residues. Trimming at V came to 2 bases and at J to 11 bases, leaving 14 bases not matched to a gene. CDR3 in amino acids: CASSLHGLVSSAQYF. The CDR3, as DNA: TGTGCCAGCAGTTTACACGGACTAGTCAGTAGTGCGCAGTACTTC.

This clonotype has at least ten counts. The chain combines TRBV12-3 or TRBV12-4 with TRBJ2-7, with 9 positions matching TRBD1. The V gene end was trimmed by 5 bases and the J gene end by 3 bases; junction bases not matched to a gene: 11. The CDR3 totals 16 residues. The CDR3 is CASSQSLGTGIYEQYF. CDR3 nucleotides: TGTGCCAGCAGTCAAAGCTTAGGGACAGGGATCTACGAGCAGTACTTC.

This clonotype was counted a few times. The chain joins TRBV6-5 to TRBJ2-5, with unresolved D. CDR3 size: 14 residues. The germline V gene has CDR1 MNHEY and CDR2 SVGAGI. Trimming pared 6 bases from V and 5 bases from J, leaving 16 bases between. Here the CDR3 reads CASRRPQKQETQYF. The CDR3 DNA is TGTGCCAGCAGACGCCCGCAGAAACAGGAGACCCAGTACTTC.

The chain employs TRBV20-1 and TRBJ1-2; D ambiguous. This CDR3 spans 16 amino acids. V was cut by 5 bases and J by 1 base, with 20 bases left in between. The germline V gene encodes CDR1 DFQATT and CDR2 SNEGSKA (reference sequence). The CDR3 sequence is CSAPRPPGEDNYGYTF. In DNA, the CDR3 is TGCAGTGCTCCGAGACCCCCCGGGGAGGATAACTATGGCTACACCTTC.

This clonotype was observed a handful of times. This sequence joins TRBV24-1 and TRBJ2-3; D possibly matches TRBD1 or TRBD2 (5 bases each). The V end was cut by 9 bases, the J end by 0 bases, with 6 bases between. Germline V gives CDR1 KGHDR, CDR2 SFDVKD. This CDR3 spans 12 amino acids. CDR3 bases: TGTGCCACCCGGGACAGCACAGATACGCAGTATTTT. This encodes CATRDSTDTQYF.

This clonotype showed up just a few times. This chain joins TRBV27 and TRBJ2-3; 8 nucleotides line up with TRBD2. Germline CDR1 is MNHEY and CDR2 is SMNVEV (reference sequence). After removal of 9 bases from V and 1 base from J, the junction contained 6 bases not matched to a gene. The CDR3 runs to 14 residues. The CDR3 sequence is CASREGGGTDTQYF. The CDR3 DNA follows: TGTGCCAGTCGGGAGGGCGGAGGCACAGATACGCAGTATTTT.